Following are 18 T cell receptor beta chains from one sample sequenced in a study of cytomegalovirus exposure and HLA in healthy donors. PCR primers comprised 60 Vbeta and 13 Jbeta primers. The method was immunoSEQ multiplex PCR; TCRdb's version includes in-frame clones alone and lacks a portion of them. In all, the sample yields 190,000 or so clones. Input material: PBMCs. The source is a boy between 10 and 17 years old in good health and CMV-seronegative.

This chain links TRBV15 with TRBJ2-5; tentative D call: TRBD2 (5 bases). V lost 4 bases and J 5 bases, leaving 11 bases between the germline ends. There are 13 residues in the CDR3. CDR1 and CDR2 (germline): LNHNV, YYDKDF (reference sequence). Written as DNA, the CDR3 is TGTGCCACCAGCACTTCGGGATGGGAGACCCAGTACTTC. It yields the protein CATSTSGWETQYF.

The chain links TRBV4-1 to TRBJ1-2; 8 bases align to TRBD1. CDR3 length: 15 residues. The V gene's germline CDR1 is MGHRA and CDR2 YSYEKL. The junction had 10 bases not matched to a gene; V was cut back by 7 bases and J by 3 bases. CDR3 amino acids: CASNGQGAFDYGYTF. In DNA form, the CDR3 reads TGCGCCAGCAATGGGCAGGGGGCTTTCGACTATGGCTACACCTTC.

V gene TRBV6-6 combines with J gene TRBJ2-5; 9 nucleotides line up with TRBD1. This CDR3 has 14 amino acids. The germline CDR1 and CDR2 sequences are MNHNY and SVGAGI (reference sequence). V lost 8 bases, J lost 10 bases, and 14 bases stayed unmatched. CDR3 DNA sequence: TGTGCCAGCGGAGGAGGCGGAGGGACAGGGATCCAGTACTTC. It translates to CASGGGGGTGIQYF.

The V gene is TRBV11-1, the J gene TRBJ1-1, with D unclear. The CDR3 totals 13 residues. V was shortened by 5 bases and J by 7 bases, with 14 bases between the two germline ends. Germline V lookup: CDR1 SGHAT, CDR2 FQDESV (reference sequence). CDR3 region: CASSRLEPGEAFF. The CDR3, as DNA: TGTGCCAGCAGCCGGCTAGAACCCGGTGAAGCTTTCTTT.

The chain couples TRBV4-1 to TRBJ1-2; perhaps TRBD1 as D (6 bases). Germline V CDR1 and CDR2: MGHRA, YSYEKL. V lost 3 bases, J lost 6 bases, and 17 bases lay in between. The CDR3 totals 15 residues. The CDR3 region has the DNA TGCGCCAGCAGCCAGGTCAGAGGGGGTGGGGATGGCTACACCTTC. It is translated as CASSQVRGGGDGYTF.

V and J are TRBV11-2 and TRBJ2-5; TRBD2 agrees at 12 bases. CDR3 length: 16 amino acids. The germline V gene encodes CDR1 SGHAT and CDR2 FQNNGV. Unmatched junction bases numbered 10, after V lost 2 bases and J lost 9 bases. CDR3 DNA sequence: TGTGCCAGCAGCTTAAAACTAGCGGGGGGCCCGAACGCCCAGTACTTC. Translated, it gives CASSLKLAGGPNAQYF.

This chain's CDR3 is CASSLGTGGRDTQYF. CDR3 sequence (DNA): TGTGCCAGCAGCTTAGGGACAGGGGGGCGAGATACGCAGTATTTT. The chain employs TRBV7-2 and TRBJ2-3, with 10 nucleotides matching TRBD1. Germline V gene data show CDR1 as SGHTA and CDR2 as FQGNSA. Unmatched junction bases numbered 3, after V lost 1 base and J lost 5 bases. The CDR3 runs to 15 residues.

This rearrangement joins TRBV23-1 to TRBJ1-5; D unresolved. TRBV23-1 is an open reading frame whose function is uncertain. This CDR3 contains 15 residues. Trimming cost V 8 bases and J 6 bases, with 20 bases left between them. The chain's CDR3 is CASAPGDTFFQPQHF. For the CDR3, the DNA is TGCGCCAGCGCCCCGGGAGACACCTTTTTTCAGCCCCAGCATTTT.

The chain employs TRBV19 and TRBJ1-1; D is undetermined. CDR1 LNHDA and CDR2 SQIVND come from the germline V gene (reference sequence). Trimming cost V 9 bases and J 4 bases, with 12 bases left between them. The CDR3 runs 12 residues. This CDR3 is CASGRRSTEAFF. DNA of the CDR3: TGTGCCAGCGGACGGAGGAGCACTGAAGCTTTCTTT.

The rearrangement joins TRBV9 to TRBJ1-2, with TRBD1 matching 8 bases. CDR1 SGDLS and CDR2 YYNGEE come from the germline V gene. The ends lost 0 bases at V and 3 bases at J; junction bases unmatched: 13. The CDR3 extends over 18 amino acids. Here the CDR3 reads CASSVEPTAGGWDYGYTF. The CDR3 nucleotides are TGTGCCAGCAGCGTAGAGCCTACGGCAGGGGGCTGGGACTATGGCTACACCTTC.

The V gene is TRBV5-1, the J gene TRBJ2-2, with TRBD1 matching over 7 bases. The V gene end was trimmed by 4 bases and the J gene end by 5 bases; junction bases not matched to a gene: 8. This CDR3 is built from 15 residues. Germline CDR1 reads SGHRS; CDR2 reads YFSETQ. CDR3 in DNA: TGCGCCAGCAGCGCCGGGACAGTGATGACCGGGGAGCTGTTTTTT. It yields the protein CASSAGTVMTGELFF.

The gene calls are TRBV6-6 and TRBJ2-3; D is uncertain. This CDR3 contains 13 residues. Germline assignment: CDR1 MNHNY and CDR2 SVGAGI (reference sequence). V lost 0 bases, J lost 5 bases, and 6 bases lay in between. Here the CDR3 reads CASSYSIEDTQYF. The DNA for the CDR3 is TGTGCCAGCAGTTACTCGATAGAAGATACGCAGTATTTT.

This chain connects TRBV7-9 to TRBJ1-5; D is possibly TRBD1 (5 bases). V dropped 4 bases and J dropped 0 bases, with 7 bases sitting between them. There are 14 residues in the CDR3. Germline loops: CDR1 SEHNR, CDR2 FQNEAQ (reference sequence). The CDR3 bases are TGTGCCAGCAGCTCGACAGCTAGCAATCAGCCCCAGCATTTT. Protein product: CASSSTASNQPQHF.

As regards this clone: Germline is not matched at one junction end, which may reflect a read error. The J gene is TRBJ1-3, the V gene TRBV10-3; D is possibly TRBD1 (6 bases). The CDR3 covers 19 residues. Germline values: CDR1 ENHRY, CDR2 SYGVKD. CDR3 loop: CAISKSGTNSIRSGNTIYF. The CDR3 nucleotides are TGTGCCATCAGTAAGTCCGGGACAAACTCAATTCGATCTGGAAACACCATATATTTT.

The chain is built from TRBV5-4 and TRBJ1-1, with a possible D match to TRBD1 (6 bases). The CDR3 is 14 residues long. The V gene's germline CDR1 is SGHNT and CDR2 YYREEE (reference sequence). Trimming removed 2 bases at V and 4 bases at J, with 12 bases between. The DNA of the CDR3 is TGTGCCAGCAGCTTCGGGGGGCGAAGCACTGAAGCTTTCTTT. As protein: CASSFGGRSTEAFF.

The chain joins TRBV5-8 to TRBJ2-2; no clear D. Germline-derived CDR1 and CDR2 are SGHTS and YDEGEE. The CDR3 loop spans 19 amino acids. Deletions cut 0 bases from V and 2 bases from J, with 20 bases between. CDR3 DNA: TGTGCCAGCAGCTTGGACATCAGAGCTCGGAGACCTAACACCGGGGAGCTGTTTTTT. Protein sequence: CASSLDIRARRPNTGELFF.

This chain connects TRBV19 to TRBJ2-7; 8 bases fit TRBD1. The J segment lost 3 bases and the V segment lost 3 bases, leaving 7 bases of the junction unmatched. The CDR3 runs 15 residues. Germline CDR1 and CDR2: LNHDA and SQIVND (reference sequence). CDR3 sequence reads: CASSIPGQGIYEQYF. The CDR3 DNA sequence: TGTGCCAGTAGTATCCCCGGACAGGGAATCTACGAGCAGTACTTC.

V is TRBV6-1 and J is TRBJ1-5; TRBD1 agrees at 7 bases. CDR3 length: 13 amino acids. V was clipped by 2 bases and J by 9 bases; unmatched bases: 4. The germline V gene has CDR1 MNHNS and CDR2 SASEGT. In DNA form, the CDR3 reads TGTGCCAGCAGTGAAAACAGGGGAGGGCCCCAGCATTTT. Translation: CASSENRGGPQHF.